These 6 T cell receptor beta chains were sequenced from one sample in a study of blood T cell repertoires in COVID-19. Clones were sequenced by immunoSEQ multiplex PCR, and TCRdb holds only the in-frame ones, with some missing. In the table there are more than 250,000 clones, around four fifths of which are singletons. The sequencing input was peripheral blood. These receptors were obtained from a woman aged 45-65 years with acute or convalescent COVID-19.

The chain combines TRBV29-1 with TRBJ2-6; D is uncertain. V was shortened by 4 bases and J by 0 bases, with 4 bases between the two germline ends. The germline V gene encodes CDR1 SQVTM and CDR2 ANQGSEA. This CDR3 contains 13 residues. CDR3 in amino acids: CSVASSGANVLTF. CDR3 nucleotide sequence: TGCAGCGTTGCGAGCTCTGGGGCCAACGTCCTGACTTTC.

This chain connects TRBV10-2 to TRBJ1-2, with D uncertain. Germline assignment: CDR1 WSHSY and CDR2 SAAADI. V was pared by 3 bases and J by 0 bases, with 23 bases between. The CDR3 is 19 amino acids. The CDR3, as DNA: TGCGCCAGCAGTGATGTCAGTTACAGTAGTACATTTCCTAACTATGGCTACACCTTC. Its protein product is CASSDVSYSSTFPNYGYTF.

This sequence joins TRBV7-9 and TRBJ2-5; TRBD2 agrees at 11 bases. V dropped 2 bases and J dropped 5; count of bases not matched to a gene: 4. The germline V gene encodes CDR1 SEHNR and CDR2 FQNEAQ (reference sequence). The CDR3 runs 15 residues. In nucleotides, the CDR3 is TGTGCCAGCAGCTTAACTAGCGGGAGCTTCGAGACCCAGTACTTC. This encodes CASSLTSGSFETQYF. The full variable domain, its missing parts supplied by reference TRBV7-9 and TRBJ2-5, is DTGVSQNPRHKITKRGQNVTFRCDPISEHNRLYWYRQTLGQGPEFLTYFQNEAQLEKSRLLSDRFSAERPKGSFSTLEIQRTEQGDSAMYLCASSLTSGSFETQYFGPGTRLLVL.

This clone was seen only once. J is TRBJ2-2 and V is TRBV5-5; 9 positions agree with TRBD1. The CDR3 has 15 residues. Germline V CDR1 and CDR2: SGHKS, YYEKEE (reference sequence). Germline trimming cut 5 bases from V and 0 bases from J; bases unmatched to any gene: 2. CDR3 nucleotide sequence: TGTGCCAGCAGTCGGGACAGGGCGAACACCGGGGAGCTGTTTTTT. Translating gives CASSRDRANTGELFF.

About this clone: Additional DNA sequences in this sample encode the identical CDR3. This chain connects TRBV20-1 to TRBJ1-1, with 7 bases aligning to TRBD1. Germline V lookup: CDR1 DFQATT, CDR2 SNEGSKA (reference sequence). Trimming removed 5 bases from V and 6 bases from J; junction bases left unmatched: 3. CDR3 length: 11 residues. CDR3 DNA: TGCAGTGCTCTCGGACAGGCTGAAGCTTTCTTT. It codes for CSALGQAEAFF.

This rearrangement joins TRBV6-5 to TRBJ2-5; tentatively, D is TRBD2 (6 bases). This CDR3 has 14 amino acids. The V end lost 5 bases, the J end lost 4 bases, and 14 bases lay between the germline ends. Germline V gene lookup returns CDR1 MNHEY and CDR2 SVGAGI. As DNA, the CDR3 is TGTGCCAGCAGTCCCGGCGGGGTAGGAGAGACCCAGTACTTC. It codes for CASSPGGVGETQYF.